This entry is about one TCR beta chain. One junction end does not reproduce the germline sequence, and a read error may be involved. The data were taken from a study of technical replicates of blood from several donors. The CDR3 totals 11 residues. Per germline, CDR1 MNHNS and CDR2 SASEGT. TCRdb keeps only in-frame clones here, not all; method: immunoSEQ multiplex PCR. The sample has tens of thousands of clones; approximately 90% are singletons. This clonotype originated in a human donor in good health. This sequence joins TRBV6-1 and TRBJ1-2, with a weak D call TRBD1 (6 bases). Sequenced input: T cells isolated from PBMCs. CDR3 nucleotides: TGTGCCAACCATGACAGGCCTGATACGGCCTTC. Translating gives CANHDRPDTAF.